These 29 T cell receptor beta chains were sequenced from one sample in a study of T-cell memory formation after mild COVID-19 (dated by TCRdb to 2020 to 2023). Libraries were constructed by 5' RACE. Sequencing instrument: Illumina NovaSeq 6000. In-frame beta chains were kept once TCRdb had trimmed the public reads at Q25 with fastp and called clones with MiXCR. For every CDR3 protein sequence, its rows merge into one entry that carries the most common genes and DNA. For this sample the table gives some 150,000 distinct CDR3 sequences, of which 6% to 6.5% were detected only once. Around 2% of the sample is in the top ten clones. The sequenced sample was PBMCs or a T cell subset sorted from them (not recorded which). Receptors originate from an adult woman who had mild COVID-19 (a few samples of this study predate the infection). The sample titles of this study are shuffled in the database, so cell type and time point are left out; the donor was told from shared clones.

As to this clonotype: At one of its ends the junction is not consistent with the germline gene, which may arise from a read error. The V and J genes are TRBV7-7 and TRBJ2-2; 9 bases agree with TRBD2. The CDR3 runs to 14 residues. CDR1 and CDR2 (germline): SSHAT, FNYEAQ (reference sequence). CDR3 residues: CASSWTSDTGELFF. CDR3 in DNA: TGTGCTAGCAGCTGGACTAGCGACACCGGGGAGCTGTTTTTT.

At least ten counts were recorded for this clonotype. The rearrangement joins TRBV6-7 to TRBJ2-1, with TRBD1 matching 7 bases. TRBV6-7 is given ORF status, its function remaining uncertain. Losses at the gene ends were 6 bases for V and 3 bases for J; bases not matched to a gene: 11. The CDR3 sequence is 16 residues long. The chain's CDR3 is CASRSADRVSYNEQFF. For the CDR3, the DNA is TGTGCCAGCAGATCAGCCGACAGGGTCAGCTACAATGAGCAGTTCTTC.

This clonotype was counted only a few times. The rearrangement joins TRBV18 to TRBJ2-1; D not certain. Germline values: CDR1 KGHSH, CDR2 LQKENI. The CDR3 runs to 13 residues. The ends were cut back, 6 bases at V and 4 bases at J, with 10 bases in the middle. CDR3 protein: CASSNLPYNEQFF. CDR3 DNA sequence: TGTGCCAGCTCCAACCTGCCGTACAATGAGCAGTTCTTC.

The rearrangement joins TRBV5-1 to TRBJ2-3; 8 nucleotides line up with TRBD2. CDR1 is SGHRS and CDR2 is YFSETQ in the germline V gene. V lost 6 bases, J lost 0 bases, and 3 bases stayed unmatched. The CDR3 is 14 amino acids. The CDR3: CASTTGGSTDTQYF. The CDR3 DNA sequence: TGCGCCAGCACAACGGGGGGGAGCACAGATACGCAGTATTTT.

For the CDR3, the DNA is TGTGCCAGCTCACCACCAGAAAACACCATATATTTT. It is translated as CASSPPENTIYF. J is TRBJ1-3 and V is TRBV18, with no clear D. The CDR3 runs 12 residues. The germline CDR1 and CDR2 sequences are KGHSH and LQKENI. The V and J ends lost 0 bases and 6 bases respectively, with 3 bases between them.

In its sample, this clonotype was seen many times. The chain links TRBV29-1 to TRBJ1-3; the D gene is possibly TRBD1 (5 bases). V dropped 7 bases and J dropped 0 bases, with 16 bases sitting between them. This CDR3 is 15 amino acids long. The V gene's germline CDR1 is SQVTM and CDR2 ANQGSEA. The CDR3 sequence: CSAEGGALSGNTIYF. CDR3 sequence (DNA): TGCAGCGCCGAGGGTGGGGCGCTCTCTGGAAACACCATATATTTT.

This clonotype was recorded at least ten times. This chain connects TRBV4-2 to TRBJ2-1; D possibly corresponds to TRBD2 (5 bases). CDR3 size: 18 residues. The germline V gene encodes CDR1 LGHNA and CDR2 YNFKEQ. V was clipped by 1 base and J by 0 bases, with 16 bases between them. The CDR3 sequence: CASSQVVSSGLSYNEQFF. The CDR3 bases are TGTGCCAGCAGCCAAGTCGTATCCAGCGGTCTCTCCTACAATGAGCAGTTCTTC.

This clonotype was detected a few times. The chain employs TRBV7-9 and TRBJ2-7; perhaps TRBD2 as D (6 bases). The CDR3 is made up of 14 amino acids. The germline V gene encodes CDR1 SEHNR and CDR2 FQNEAQ (reference sequence). V dropped 2 bases and J dropped 6 bases, with 14 bases sitting between them. The CDR3 coding sequence is TGTGCCAGCAGCTTAACCCAGGGAGGTGGCGAGCAGTACTTC. This encodes CASSLTQGGGEQYF.

This clonotype was seen more than once but under ten times. The rearrangement joins TRBV18 to TRBJ2-3; D not certain. Trimming pared 0 bases from V and 2 bases from J, leaving 3 bases between. Per the germline V gene, CDR1 is KGHSH and CDR2 is LQKENI. The CDR3 runs to 13 residues. CDR3 DNA sequence: TGTGCCAGCTCACCACCCACCACAGATACGCAGTATTTT. As protein: CASSPPTTDTQYF.

The chain recombines TRBV7-8 with TRBJ1-6, with a possible D match to TRBD1 (6 bases). The CDR3 is 16 amino acids. Germline V CDR1 and CDR2: SGHVS, FQNEAQ. The V gene lost 4 bases and the J gene lost 2 bases, with 12 bases spanning the gap. CDR3 protein: CASSSRTATYNSPLHF. CDR3 bases: TGTGCCAGCAGCTCCCGGACAGCAACCTATAATTCACCCCTCCACTTT.

This clonotype has more than one count but fewer than ten. The rearrangement links TRBV20-1 to TRBJ2-5; no firm D call. This CDR3 region has 15 residues. The germline V gene encodes CDR1 DFQATT and CDR2 SNEGSKA (reference sequence). Trimming cost V 3 bases and J 2 bases, with 16 bases left between them. The CDR3 DNA sequence: TGCAGTGCTAGCCGCGCTAGGCCCAGTCAAGAGACCCAGTACTTC. Amino acid sequence: CSASRARPSQETQYF.

V usage is TRBV2 and J usage is TRBJ2-1; D possibly uses TRBD1 or TRBD2 (5 bases each). Germline-derived CDR1 and CDR2 are SNHLY and FYNNEI. This CDR3 region has 12 residues. V was cut by 7 bases and J by 7 bases, with 11 bases left in between. The DNA of the CDR3 is TGTGCCAGCACAGGGTGGGAGAATGAGCAGTTCTTC. It codes for CASTGWENEQFF.

This chain uses TRBV2 with TRBJ1-2; D call uncertain. The V end was cut by 2 bases, the J end by 1 base, with 5 bases between. The germline V gene encodes CDR1 SNHLY and CDR2 FYNNEI. The CDR3 runs 13 residues. The CDR3 DNA reads as TGTGCCAGCAGTGAAATTTTTAACTATGGCTACACCTTC. Translated: CASSEIFNYGYTF.

This clonotype was counted at least ten times. This chain uses TRBV27 with TRBJ2-7; TRBD2 matches at 10 bases. Germline V gene sequence: CDR1 MNHEY, CDR2 SMNVEV (reference sequence). V lost 2 bases and J lost 4; bases outside the gene matches: 5. The CDR3 is 15 amino acids. In DNA form, the CDR3 reads TGTGCCAGCAGTTTACAGCGGGGGGGCTCTTACGAGCAGTACTTC. Translated, it gives CASSLQRGGSYEQYF.

This clonotype came up a few times. The V and J genes are TRBV18 and TRBJ2-7; D may correspond to TRBD1 or TRBD2 (5 bases each). Trimming removed 3 bases from V and 5 bases from J, with 14 bases in between. The CDR3 sequence is 14 residues long. The V gene's germline CDR1 is KGHSH and CDR2 LQKENI. The CDR3 DNA sequence: TGTGCCAGCTCACCCGGGACCCCTAGGGACGAGCAGTACTTC. It is translated as CASSPGTPRDEQYF.

DNA for the CDR3: TGCGCCAGCAGCCTGGCGGGGGATGGGGCCAACGTCCTGACTTTC. Its protein product is CASSLAGDGANVLTF. The rearrangement joins TRBV5-1 to TRBJ2-6, with TRBD2 matching over 7 bases. The CDR3 sequence is 15 residues long. The V segment lost 4 bases and the J segment 3 bases; nucleotides outside the gene matches: 4. Germline loops: CDR1 SGHRS, CDR2 YFSETQ.

This clonotype was recorded a few times. The chain has TRBV4-2 and TRBJ2-5; possible D gene TRBD1, 6 bases. The CDR3 totals 15 residues. The V gene lost 0 bases and the J gene lost 1 base, with 9 bases spanning the gap. Germline V gene sequence: CDR1 LGHNA, CDR2 YNFKEQ. The chain's CDR3 is CASSQDWTVQETQYF. The CDR3 DNA reads TGTGCCAGCAGCCAAGATTGGACAGTCCAAGAGACCCAGTACTTC.

The CDR3, as DNA: TGTGCCAGTAGTTGGAGGACTAGCGGAAGCACAGATACGCAGTATTTT. Residues: CASSWRTSGSTDTQYF. V usage is TRBV19 and J usage is TRBJ2-3, with 10 nucleotides matching TRBD2. CDR3 size: 16 residues. The germline gives CDR1 LNHDA, CDR2 SQIVND (reference sequence). The ends lost 5 bases at V and 0 bases at J; junction bases unmatched: 5.

The rearrangement joins TRBV27 to TRBJ1-1; D gene uncertain. The germline gives CDR1 MNHEY, CDR2 SMNVEV (reference sequence). V was shortened by 3 bases and J by 0 bases, with 8 bases between the two germline ends. The CDR3 consists of 14 residues. The CDR3 sequence: CASSFSRLNTEAFF. Written as DNA, the CDR3 is TGTGCCAGCAGTTTTAGCAGATTGAACACTGAAGCTTTCTTT.

This clonotype was seen at least ten times. Written as DNA, the CDR3 is TGCGCCAGCAGCTTGGCAAACAGGGTGGCCACCTTC. Residues: CASSLANRVATF. The chain joins TRBV5-1 to TRBJ1-2; tentative D call: TRBD1 (6 bases). The V gene lost 0 bases and the J gene lost 13 bases, with 13 bases spanning the gap. The CDR3 extends over 12 amino acids. Germline V gives CDR1 SGHRS, CDR2 YFSETQ.

This clonotype was seen more than once but under ten times. The J gene is TRBJ1-3, the V gene TRBV7-2; weak D call: TRBD1 (5 bases). Per germline, CDR1 SGHTA and CDR2 FQGNSA. The germline V and J ends were trimmed by 5 bases and 4 bases, with 15 bases remaining between them. This CDR3 spans 15 amino acids. CDR3 amino acids: CASSPGGTGGNTIYF. The CDR3 DNA is TGTGCCAGCAGCCCCGGCGGGACCGGGGGAAACACCATATATTTT.

This clonotype was recorded at least ten times. This chain connects TRBV5-1 to TRBJ2-3; TRBD2 might be the D (5 bases). CDR1 is SGHRS, CDR2 YFSETQ, per germline. Trimming pared 0 bases from V and 3 bases from J, leaving 11 bases between. CDR3 length: 15 amino acids. The CDR3 loop is CASSLGASPTDTQYF. DNA for the CDR3: TGCGCCAGCAGCTTGGGGGCTAGCCCAACAGATACGCAGTATTTT.

The table lists this clonotype with a few counts. The rearrangement links TRBV24-1 to TRBJ1-2; TRBD1 agrees at 8 bases. The J segment lost 0 bases and the V segment lost 4 bases, leaving 9 bases of the junction unmatched. CDR3 length: 17 amino acids. Germline V lookup: CDR1 KGHDR, CDR2 SFDVKD. This CDR3 is CATSDNPGQGANYGYTF. The CDR3 DNA is TGTGCCACCAGTGACAACCCTGGACAGGGAGCTAACTATGGCTACACCTTC.

Concerning this clonotype: A much bigger clone sits one base away, suggesting this may be a read error. The V and J genes are TRBV7-8 and TRBJ2-1, with 7 bases lining up with TRBD1. The length of the CDR3 is 17 residues. The V gene's germline CDR1 is SGHVS and CDR2 FQNEAQ. The CDR3 nucleotides read TGTGCCAGCAGCTTAGCCGCCACAGGGGAACCCTACAATGAGCGGTTCTTC. Protein sequence: CASSLAATGEPYNERFF.

Many counts were recorded for this clonotype. CDR3 bases: TGCGCCAGCACCTACGGTGGGACAGGGAACTACGAGCAGTACTTC. Its translation: CASTYGGTGNYEQYF. The V call is TRBV5-1, the J call TRBJ2-7; 9 nucleotides line up with TRBD1. From germline, CDR1 is SGHRS and CDR2 YFSETQ. Trimming removed 6 bases from V and 3 bases from J; junction bases left unmatched: 10. The CDR3 has 15 amino acids.

This clonotype was counted at least ten times. The rearrangement links TRBV12-3 or TRBV12-4 to TRBJ1-2; 9 bases line up with TRBD1. CDR3 length: 14 residues. Trimming at V came to 3 bases and at J to 8 bases, leaving 7 bases not matched to a gene. The CDR3 nucleotides read TGTGCCAGCAGTTTCCTACAGGGGGCGGTCGGCTACACCTTC. This codes for CASSFLQGAVGYTF.

This clonotype was counted at least ten times. This rearrangement joins TRBV5-1 to TRBJ2-7; 7 positions match TRBD1. J was trimmed by 6 bases and V by 2 bases; bases with no gene match: 5. The CDR3 totals 13 residues. Per germline, CDR1 SGHRS and CDR2 YFSETQ. In DNA, the CDR3 is TGCGCCAGCAGCTTCGGACAGGCCTTCGAGCAGTACTTC. This encodes CASSFGQAFEQYF.

The genes are TRBV20-1 and TRBJ2-3; 8 bases match TRBD2. Germline lookup yields CDR1 DFQATT and CDR2 SNEGSKA (reference sequence). The CDR3 is 13 residues long. V dropped 6 bases and J dropped 8; count of bases not matched to a gene: 10. Here the CDR3 DNA reads TGCAGTGCCGAACCTACGACTAGCGCTACGCAGTATTTT. Protein sequence: CSAEPTTSATQYF.

In this sample, this clonotype turned up many times. The chain combines TRBV7-2 with TRBJ2-7, with 8 positions matching TRBD2. The CDR3 has 15 amino acids. Germline V gene data show CDR1 as SGHTA and CDR2 as FQGNSA. J lost 1 base, V lost 2 bases, and 4 bases had no gene match. The CDR3 reads CASSLKTSDSYEQYF. CDR3 DNA sequence: TGTGCCAGCAGCTTAAAGACTAGCGATTCCTACGAGCAGTACTTC.